This TCR beta chain was identified in a study of OX40 agonist ivuxolimab in advanced cancers. On the study more broadly: It was ivuxolimab, an agonistic anti-OX40 (CD134) antibody, that patients were treated with. Whole-study results and caveats: Dosing at 0.1 to 3.0 mg/kg was accompanied by clonal expansion of CD4+ and CD8+ blood T cells by week 6. CD4+ T cells averaged fewer expanded clones than CD8+ T cells.

With respect to this clone: Its antigen is not known.

Libraries were prepared by immunoSEQ multiplex PCR; TCRdb keeps only in-frame clonotypes and omits some of them. The table lists nearly 110,000 clones, about nine tenths of them singletons. The CDR3 length is 14 residues. Per the germline V gene, CDR1 is MNHEY and CDR2 is SMNVEV (reference sequence). V lost 8 bases and J lost 4, with 12 bases in between. Source: CD4+ or CD8+ T cells sorted from blood, taken in a trial of the OX40 agonist ivuxolimab. The V and J genes are TRBV27 and TRBJ1-6; possibly TRBD1 for D (5 bases). The TCR was taken from an adult with an advanced solid tumor such as melanoma, head and neck, liver or kidney cancer. For the CDR3, the DNA is TGTGCCAGCCGCTTCCAGGGTTATAATTCACCCCTCCACTTT. Translating it yields CASRFQGYNSPLHF.